The present TCR beta chain was sequenced within a study of blood T cell repertoires in COVID-19. Study at large: From T cells, B-cell-depleted T cells, or PBMCs came the material, which was cDNA or gDNA.

Authors' methods: Reference gene primer amplification yielded estimated nucleated cell counts. Profiled with immunoSEQ multiplex PCR; TCRdb holds only in-frame clones, not every one. For V, J and clone size, that table is used; D and trimming come from the DNA. The sample holds tens of thousands of clones; 86% are singletons and the top ten take approximately 2.6%. The sample holds one count of this clone. The CDR3 is made up of 11 amino acids. Germline V gives CDR1 DFQATT, CDR2 SNEGSKA (reference sequence). Deletions cut 7 bases from V and 8 bases from J, with 12 bases between. V and J are TRBV20-1 and TRBJ2-1; D gene unclear. Source material: peripheral blood. This TCR was sampled from an elderly man with acute or convalescent COVID-19. CDR3 amino acids: CSVLTEHEQFF. CDR3 coding DNA: TGCAGTGTTTTGACTGAGCATGAGCAGTTCTTC.